These 30 T cell receptor beta chains share one sample of origin, sequenced in a study of technical replicates of blood from a few donors. The data were produced by immunoSEQ multiplex PCR, yet TCRdb's version contains in-frame clones alone and is incomplete. Of tens of thousands of clones listed, roughly 89% are singletons. The sequencing input was PBMCs. These receptors were obtained from a human donor in good health. Some clones in this sample may be carry-over from other donors' samples.

This rearrangement joins TRBV7-9 to TRBJ2-7, with D perhaps TRBD1 (6 bases). Germline CDR1 and CDR2: SEHNR and FQNEAQ (reference sequence). CDR3 length equals 11 residues. Trimming left V 5 bases short and J 9 bases short, with 11 bases between. This CDR3 is CASSVTGRQYF. DNA of the CDR3: TGTGCCAGCAGCGTAACAGGGAGGCAGTACTTC.

The chain employs TRBV2 and TRBJ2-1; 8 positions agree with TRBD2. V was pared by 6 bases and J by 5 bases, with 6 bases of the junction left unmatched. This CDR3 spans 14 amino acids. Per germline, CDR1 SNHLY and CDR2 FYNNEI. DNA for the CDR3: TGTGCCAGCAGGGAGCGGGAGACACACAATGAGCAGTTCTTC. Protein sequence: CASRERETHNEQFF.

This clone was observed once. This sequence joins TRBV15 and TRBJ2-7, with 9 nucleotides matching TRBD2. In germline, CDR1 is LNHNV, CDR2 YYDKDF (reference sequence). This CDR3 has 15 residues. Trimming took 1 base from V and 4 from J; bases not matched to a gene: 5. CDR3 protein: CATSRVGGGAYEQYF. CDR3 bases: TGTGCCACCAGCAGAGTTGGCGGGGGGGCTTACGAGCAGTACTTC.

The chain recombines TRBV5-1 with TRBJ2-1; no reliable D call. Trimming removed 0 bases from V and 5 bases from J, with 6 bases in between. Germline loops: CDR1 SGHRS, CDR2 YFSETQ. The CDR3 runs 13 residues. In nucleotides, the CDR3 is TGCGCCAGCAGCTTGGCACACGACAATGAGCAGTTCTTC. Translated, it gives CASSLAHDNEQFF.

This rearrangement joins TRBV7-2 to TRBJ1-1, with D possibly matching TRBD1 (6 bases). Germline V gene lookup returns CDR1 SGHTA and CDR2 FQGNSA. V lost 5 bases to trimming and J lost 0 bases, with 7 bases between them. This CDR3 contains 13 residues. The CDR3 DNA reads as TGTGCCAGCAGCGGACAGCTGAACACTGAAGCTTTCTTT. This encodes CASSGQLNTEAFF. The entire variable domain, with the rest obtained from reference TRBV7-2 and TRBJ1-1, is as follows: GAGVSQSPSNKVTEKGKDVELRCDPISGHTALYWYRQSLGQGLEFLIYFQGNSAPDKSGLPSDRFSAERTGGSVSTLTIQRTQQEDSAVYLCASSGQLNTEAFFGQGTRLTVV.

There are a few counts of this clone. The chain carries TRBV4-1 and TRBJ2-7; D not resolved. CDR1 is MGHRA, CDR2 YSYEKL, per germline. The CDR3 is made up of 13 amino acids. Trimming shortened V by 1 base and J by 3 bases, and 7 bases separated the two germline ends. CDR3 loop: CASSQGGSYEQYF. The CDR3 DNA reads TGCGCCAGCAGCCAAGGAGGCAGCTACGAGCAGTACTTC.

This clone has just one count. The CDR3, as DNA: TGTGCCAGCAGCGCCCGACAGTACTACGAGCAGTACTTC. It encodes CASSARQYYEQYF. The chain has TRBV7-2 and TRBJ2-7, with D perhaps TRBD1 (5 bases). Germline values: CDR1 SGHTA, CDR2 FQGNSA. The germline V and J ends were trimmed by 5 bases and 3 bases, with 11 bases remaining between them. The CDR3 runs to 13 residues.

This sequence joins TRBV10-3 and TRBJ1-2; D uncertain. Germline values: CDR1 ENHRY, CDR2 SYGVKD. The CDR3 length is 13 residues. Deletions cut 4 bases from V and 10 bases from J, with 16 bases between. The CDR3 bases are TGTGCCATCAGTGTGGGGAACCAGAGGGACTACACCTTC. Its protein product is CAISVGNQRDYTF.

This chain connects TRBV6-1 to TRBJ2-7, with TRBD2 matching 7 bases. V lost 1 base and J lost 0; bases outside the gene matches: 9. This CDR3 spans 17 amino acids. The germline V gene encodes CDR1 MNHNS and CDR2 SASEGT. CDR3 residues: CASSEERFSGRSYEQYF. CDR3 coding DNA: TGTGCCAGCAGTGAAGAAAGGTTTAGCGGGCGCTCCTACGAGCAGTACTTC.

The rearrangement joins TRBV7-9 to TRBJ1-4, with D hard to call. Germline loops: CDR1 SEHNR, CDR2 FQNEAQ (reference sequence). The germline V and J ends were trimmed by 1 base and 8 bases, with 8 bases remaining between them. The CDR3 runs to 13 residues. In nucleotides, the CDR3 is TGTGCCAGCAGCTTAGGGTCACAGGAAAAACTGTTTTTT. It is translated as CASSLGSQEKLFF.

V usage is TRBV7-8 and J usage is TRBJ1-2, with 7 bases matching TRBD1. CDR3 length: 15 residues. V shed 7 bases, J shed 8 bases, and the junction held 16 bases outside the gene matches. The germline gives CDR1 SGHVS, CDR2 FQNEAQ. The CDR3 DNA reads as TGTGCCAGCACCGTCTCCGCCGGGACAGTCGGCGGCTACACCTTC. It translates to CASTVSAGTVGGYTF.

The chain carries TRBV4-1 and TRBJ2-7; 8 bases match TRBD1. Trimming cost V 2 bases and J 3 bases; bases outside gene matches: 6. In germline, CDR1 is MGHRA, CDR2 YSYEKL. The length of the CDR3 is 15 residues. The DNA of the CDR3 is TGCGCCAGCAGCCAACACCTGACAGGGGACTACGAGCAGTACTTC. Translated, it gives CASSQHLTGDYEQYF.

The CDR3 spells CASSGLGGKQYF. CDR3 DNA sequence: TGTGCCAGCAGTGGGCTGGGGGGTAAGCAGTACTTC. The chain carries TRBV25-1 and TRBJ2-7; D may be TRBD2 (6 bases). Trimming removed 4 bases at V and 8 bases at J, with 12 bases between. Germline-derived CDR1 and CDR2 are MGHDK and SYGVNS. The CDR3 totals 12 residues.

The chain combines TRBV5-1 with TRBJ2-1, with TRBD2 matching over 10 bases. The CDR3 has 15 amino acids. Germline V gene lookup returns CDR1 SGHRS and CDR2 YFSETQ. V trimming: 2 bases; J trimming: 4 bases; junction bases outside the gene matches: 3. The chain's CDR3 is CASSLGTSVYNEQFF. CDR3 bases: TGCGCCAGCAGCTTAGGGACTAGCGTTTACAATGAGCAGTTCTTC.

The rearrangement joins TRBV7-2 to TRBJ2-5, with D tentatively TRBD1 (5 bases). Trimming removed 7 bases at V and 6 bases at J, with 15 bases between. Germline V CDR1 and CDR2: SGHTA, FQGNSA. The CDR3 is made up of 13 amino acids. CDR3 nucleotides: TGTGCCAGCACCAAACTCAGGGAAAAGACCCAGTACTTC. Its translation is CASTKLREKTQYF.

DNA of the CDR3: TGCGCCAGCAGCCAAATAGGGGCCGGGGAGCTGTTTTTT. As protein: CASSQIGAGELFF. The V gene is TRBV4-1, the J gene TRBJ2-2; the D gene is possibly TRBD1 (5 bases). The CDR3 totals 13 residues. The germline V gene has CDR1 MGHRA and CDR2 YSYEKL. The V and J ends lost 2 bases and 6 bases respectively, with 7 bases between them.

This chain joins TRBV30 and TRBJ1-4; no reliable D call. Germline lookup yields CDR1 GTSNPN and CDR2 SVGIG (reference sequence). The CDR3 sequence is 12 residues long. The V end was cut by 2 bases, the J end by 1 base, with 2 bases between. The CDR3, as DNA: TGTGCCTGGAGTCTAACTAATGAAAAACTGTTTTTT. Protein: CAWSLTNEKLFF.

The V call is TRBV6-5, the J call TRBJ1-4, with a tentative D call TRBD1 (5 bases). This CDR3 contains 16 residues. Germline CDR1 MNHEY, CDR2 SVGAGI. Between the trimmed V and J ends, which lost 0 bases and 8 bases, there was a span of 16 bases. The CDR3 DNA reads TGTGCCAGCAGTTACTCGACGGCAGGGTCAGGAGAAAAACTGTTTTTT. This codes for CASSYSTAGSGEKLFF.

The chain carries TRBV6-1 and TRBJ2-7; TRBD1 might be the D (5 bases). Trimming pared 5 bases from V and 2 bases from J, leaving 16 bases between. CDR1 and CDR2 (germline): MNHNS, SASEGT. The CDR3 is 15 amino acids. The DNA for the CDR3 is TGTGCCAGCAGTTTAGGGGTCCCAGGGACCTACGAGCAGTACTTC. As protein: CASSLGVPGTYEQYF.

The rearrangement joins TRBV5-1 to TRBJ2-3, with D maybe TRBD1 (5 bases). V was clipped by 4 bases and J by 6 bases, with 9 bases between them. In germline, CDR1 is SGHRS, CDR2 YFSETQ. The CDR3 is 12 amino acids. DNA of the CDR3: TGCGCCAGCAGCCACCCAGGGGATACGCAGTATTTT. Protein sequence: CASSHPGDTQYF. Full variable domain (rest looked up from reference TRBV5-1 and TRBJ2-3): KAGVTQTPRYLIKTRGQQVTLSCSPISGHRSVSWYQQTPGQGLQFLFEYFSETQRNKGNFPGRFSGRQFSNSRSEMNVSTLELGDSALYLCASSHPGDTQYFGPGTRLTVL.

The V gene is TRBV7-2, the J gene TRBJ2-2; D is perhaps TRBD1 (6 bases). Germline V CDR1 and CDR2: SGHTA, FQGNSA. The length of the CDR3 is 15 residues. V lost 1 base and J 5 bases, leaving 11 bases between the germline ends. The chain's CDR3 is CASSLGTALTGELFF. The CDR3 DNA reads TGTGCCAGCAGCTTAGGGACAGCCTTAACCGGGGAGCTGTTTTTT.

The chain recombines TRBV7-7 with TRBJ1-1; tentatively, D is TRBD1 (6 bases). This CDR3 has 13 residues. Trimming pared 5 bases from V and 4 bases from J, leaving 11 bases between. Germline CDR1 is SSHAT and CDR2 is FNYEAQ (reference sequence). CDR3 loop: CASSMTGSTEAFF. In nucleotides, the CDR3 is TGTGCCAGCAGCATGACAGGTTCCACTGAAGCTTTCTTT.

This chain joins TRBV9 and TRBJ1-2; TRBD1 might be the D (5 bases). The V gene lost 7 bases and the J gene lost 2 bases, with 15 bases spanning the gap. Per germline, CDR1 SGDLS and CDR2 YYNGEE. This CDR3 comprises 14 residues. The CDR3 protein is CASSAWPGNYGYTF. In DNA, the CDR3 is TGTGCCAGCTCTGCGTGGCCAGGGAACTATGGCTACACCTTC.

This rearrangement joins TRBV7-9 to TRBJ1-6; D is ambiguous. Germline V lookup: CDR1 SEHNR, CDR2 FQNEAQ (reference sequence). V gave up 5 bases and J gave up 13 bases, with 15 bases separating them. This CDR3 is built from 13 residues. CDR3: CASSMSTGLPLHF. The CDR3 coding sequence is TGTGCCAGCAGCATGTCGACCGGGTTGCCCCTCCACTTT.

V and J are TRBV12-2 and TRBJ2-7; the D segment call TRBD1 is taken from the table without a DNA check. TRBV12-2 is marked as a pseudogene. CDR3 length: 12 residues. This CDR3 reads CAGRDIDYEQYF. In DNA, the CDR3 is TGTGCAGGACGGGACATAGACTACGAGCAGTACTTC.

The rearrangement joins TRBV9 to TRBJ2-7; TRBD2 aligns across 14 bases. CDR1 is SGDLS and CDR2 is YYNGEE in the germline V gene. CDR3 length equals 15 residues. With 3 bases clipped from V and 4 bases from J, the junction kept 3 bases outside the gene matches. This CDR3 reads CASSEGLAGEYEQYF. The CDR3 region has the DNA TGTGCCAGCAGCGAGGGACTAGCGGGAGAGTACGAGCAGTACTTC.

This clone has only a few counts. V usage is TRBV4-1 and J usage is TRBJ1-2; perhaps TRBD1 as D (6 bases). Trimming removed 1 base at V and 0 bases at J, with 15 bases between. The CDR3 contains 17 residues. CDR1 MGHRA and CDR2 YSYEKL come from the germline V gene. CDR3 nucleotides: TGCGCCAGCAGCCAAGTCCTGAGGGAGGGGGCTAACTATGGCTACACCTTC. Its translation: CASSQVLREGANYGYTF.

The V and J genes are TRBV5-4 and TRBJ2-5, with 7 bases that match TRBD1. The germline V gene encodes CDR1 SGHNT and CDR2 YYREEE (reference sequence). The V gene end was trimmed by 1 base and the J gene end by 5 bases; junction bases not matched to a gene: 8. This CDR3 is built from 15 residues. The CDR3 region is CASSLKGALRETQYF. The CDR3 DNA sequence: TGTGCCAGCAGCTTGAAGGGGGCTCTTCGGGAGACCCAGTACTTC.

The chain recombines TRBV5-4 with TRBJ2-1, with TRBD1 matching over 10 bases. The CDR3 sequence is 13 residues long. Germline V gene sequence: CDR1 SGHNT, CDR2 YYREEE (reference sequence). Unmatched junction bases numbered 7, after V lost 4 bases and J lost 12 bases. The CDR3 here is CASSRPDRGGQFF. CDR3 coding DNA: TGTGCCAGCAGCCGGCCGGACAGGGGGGGGCAGTTCTTC.

The rearrangement uses TRBV15 and TRBJ2-7; D may be TRBD1 (6 bases). V was cut by 3 bases and J by 2 bases, with 11 bases left in between. This CDR3 spans 14 amino acids. From germline, CDR1 is LNHNV and CDR2 YYDKDF (reference sequence). The CDR3 is CATSSGGKAYEQYF. The CDR3 DNA sequence: TGTGCCACCAGCAGTGGGGGCAAGGCCTACGAGCAGTACTTC.